This entry features one TCR beta chain sequence. This clone was counted once. Its antigen specificity is not known. Base qualities are missing; no much larger clone stands one base away. This record belongs to a study of cytomegalovirus exposure and HLA in healthy donors (dated by TCRdb to the late 2010s). Some background on the complete study: An earlier analysis of approximately 600 of the donors reported about 290 Gb of sequence data and roughly 110 million unique TCR beta sequences from roughly 200 million T cells. Using immunosequencing, the study profiled T cell repertoires from 500 to 800 subjects and related those repertoires to cytomegalovirus serostatus. Donor age, sex, ethnicity and CMV serostatus were compiled alongside the repertoire data. Across under 500 genotyped donors of the cohort, an average of about 240,000 unique TCR beta nucleotide sequences per donor were sequenced, and around 20% of those sequences were non-productive. A later analysis re-examined previously published TCR beta repertoires from 500 to 700 donors and added high-resolution HLA genotyping to investigate patterns of TCR occurrence. The number of typed donors differed by locus: about 629-630 for A, B, C, DRB1 and DQB1; some 540 for DQA1; fewer than 610 for DPA1; and around 450 for DPB1. Roughly 300 gigabases of sequencing data and approximately 84 million unique TCR sequences were included in an early release covering about 600 HLA-typed donors. Rather than using new phenotypic data, the later analysis identified candidate immune exposures from TCR beta sequences and from how often those sequences occurred across donors. Among the roughly 380 genotyped donors, around 81% belonged to the genetic ancestry cluster associated with self-reported Caucasian donors. Both class I and class II loci were covered by HLA typing, at four-digit resolution. A separate validation cohort of roughly 130 different subjects was used in addition to the approximately 700-subject first cohort. In a later genetic analysis, genome-wide SNP genotypes for about three fifths of the 666 donors were used, and that subset was treated as a discovery cohort. In an earlier analysis of around 540 of the donors, high-throughput TCR beta sequencing was used to judge whether each TCR beta V gene segment behaved as functional or pseudogenic. Four or five DR-DQ haplotypes were treated as single units for association and clustering because of strong linkage in the cohort. The study aimed to test whether signatures of past pathogen exposure could be identified by cataloging public T cell receptors. High-throughput TCR immunosequencing, statistical association of individual TCRs with disease status, and machine learning were combined to predict cytomegalovirus infection status. All discovery cohort repertoires had been generated on a single sequencing platform. Study-wide findings and limitations: A cluster of highly shared sequence variants was judged likely to be a technical artifact of the sequencing pipeline. Specific HLA alleles were associated with 15,000 to 20,000 TCR beta sequences at a false discovery rate of 0.05 in a later analysis. A total of 150 to 200 TCR beta chains were listed by the study as associated with cytomegalovirus. In this cohort, only TCR beta chains were sequenced, and detectable features were limited by the absence of alpha or paired-chain data. In an earlier analysis of about 600 of the donors, most TCR beta V segments appeared in productive rearrangements about 87% or about 30% of the time, broadly matching IMGT annotations. Because the 87-base-pair reads could not distinguish some IMGT-functional V segments, including TRBV6-2 and TRBV6-3, those segments were excluded. The authors suggested that the approach could potentially be extended to other disease states and immunological phenotypes. In a later analysis, HLA-associated TCR beta chains were found to be more clonally expanded and to have lower generation probabilities than equally common non-associated chains. The classifier was reported to diagnose cytomegalovirus status with high specificity and sensitivity in both the original and validation cohorts. In a later analysis, TCR association rates were found to vary across HLA loci, with the most associated TCRs seen for DRB1 alleles and the fewest for HLA-C alleles. In a later genetic analysis, a missense DCLRE1C variant was associated with V-gene and J-gene trimming of TCR beta chains, and the association was replicated in an independent cohort. The earlier analysis of approximately 590 of the donors excluded approximately 17 rarely observed V segments, including chromosome 9 orphons, because counts were too low. Sequencing depth was assumed to be roughly uniform across donors in the presence/absence analyses, though that assumption may not hold. Most CMV-associated TCR beta chains appeared to be HLA-restricted in a later analysis, and the HLA associations seemed to be driven largely by CMV exposure. Because some donors lacked HLA typing at each locus, the association tests relied only on the typed subset. Strong co-occurrence of HLA alleles, especially DR and DQ, made assigning TCR associations to individual alleles difficult. Several of the top co-occurrence clusters appeared to be linked to parvovirus B19, influenza, CMV and Epstein-Barr virus, according to a later analysis. CMV serostatus was the only immune exposure information available for the cohort. Most TCR sequences were seen in very few donors, while some public TCRs were found in many individuals. A further reported finding was that TCR beta sequences accurately predicted the HLA-A and HLA-B alleles for most subjects in the first cohort. Linkage disequilibrium might explain the correlated functional status among segregating V segments, but an unknown experimental factor could not be ruled out. Three of the identified cytomegalovirus-associated TCR beta chains were confirmed in vitro to be specific for cytomegalovirus antigens. In a later genetic analysis, fewer N-insertions in productive TCRs were reported among donors in an Asian-associated ancestry cluster than the roughly 640-donor mean.

Libraries were built with the immunoSEQ multiplex PCR assay. The multiplex PCR relied on a mix of 60 forward primers for TCR Vbeta segments and 13 reverse primers for TCR Jbeta segments. The CDR3 region of rearranged TCR beta genes was amplified from genomic DNA with a multiplex PCR assay. On the Illumina HiSeq System, the amplified TCR beta libraries were sequenced as 87-base-pair reads. Concerning the study's data processing: A later analysis tallied 75 million to 95 million unique TCR beta chains across the 666 repertoires, and around 10 million of those chains were shared by two or more donors. A nearest-neighbor algorithm error-corrected the raw reads and collapsed the reads into unique sequences, merging closely related sequences to remove PCR and sequencing errors. CDR3 sequences were aligned to IMGT reference sequences to assign V, D and J gene segments. For a sequence to be retained, a match of at least six nucleotides was required to both a V gene segment and a J gene segment. Rearrangements were classified as productive when the CDR3 lacked stop codons and remained in frame with V and J, and all other rearrangements were classified as non-productive. Following IMGT convention, CDR3 was defined as the stretch from the second conserved V-encoded cysteine up to the conserved J-encoded phenylalanine. Sequences without an unambiguous match to a single V gene segment were excluded from the earlier analysis of about 600 of the donors. In an earlier analysis of roughly 500 of the donors, V segments were called functional above 56.7% productive rearrangements and were called segregating when the between-donor standard deviation exceeded 5%. To diagnose cytomegalovirus status from the catalog of TCR beta chain sequences, a statistical classification framework was built. V and J gene assignment, in a later analysis, came from comparing TCR nucleotide sequences with IMGT/GENE-DB human TR gene sequences. Using the TCRdist pipeline, a later analysis assigned CDR3 sequences along with most-parsimonious VDJ recombination scenarios. In a later analysis, every TCR beta chain was defined by the combination of its CDR3 amino acid sequence and its V-gene family, and reads without a unique V-gene family were dropped. A later analysis removed 500 to 600 highly shared, low-generation-probability nucleotide sequences to deal with suspected cross-contamination and a sequencing artifact. In a later analysis, a clonal expansion index for each public chain was calculated from normalized within-repertoire ranks of inferred template counts. A later analysis computed generation probabilities with a VDJ recombination model fitted to out-of-frame rearrangements, and checked the results against IGoR. Hypergeometric tests were used in a later analysis to score TCR-TCR, TCR-HLA and TCR-CMV co-occurrence, with a repertoire-size bias correction applied to the TCR pairs. To estimate false discovery rates, a later analysis permuted the HLA or CMV assignments 20 times. A later analysis grouped co-occurring TCRs with DBSCAN, adding TCRdist sequence similarity when clustering within HLA-allele-positive subsets. Co-occurrence clustering excluded repertoires with fewer than 30,000 or more than 120,000 public chains, plus five with anomalous nucleotide sharing. TCRdb holds this immuneACCESS table with in-frame rearrangements only. Some clones are missing; in checked studies, unresolved V genes explain under half, and the rest has no known cause. The V and J calls and clone size were taken over from that table, and D and trimming were inferred from the DNA. The table for this sample lists 110,000 or so clones; 65% to 85% of them were counted only once. The ten largest account for roughly 2.5% of the sample.

The cohort was made up of hundreds of healthy bone marrow donors. Cohort members were all nominally healthy when sampled, although unrecorded immune exposures were likely present. The donor tested CMV seronegative, placing the donor among the 300 to 450 seronegative members of the cohort. A peripheral blood sample was collected from each donor, and TCR beta sequencing was performed on peripheral blood mononuclear cells. The Qiagen DNeasy Blood Extraction Kit was used to extract genomic DNA from the blood cell samples. The trim is 6 bases for V and 0 bases for J, with a gap of 9 bases between the germline ends. From a lookup of the germline V gene, CDR1 and CDR2 are MNHEY and SVGAGI. Reading from cysteine to valine, the CDR3 counts 13 amino acids. Just CDR3 DNA is preserved here, 39 bases in frame from base 1.

The origin of this receptor is a woman under 30 in good health and CMV-seronegative. The sample comprised PBMCs. Recombination linked TRBV6-5 to TRBJ2-7; TRBD2 is a possible D gene, resting on 5 matching bases. This receptor carries the CDR3 CASRPGSSYEQYV. The DNA reads as follows: TGTGCCAGCAGGCCGGGAAGCTCCTACGAGCAGTACGTC.